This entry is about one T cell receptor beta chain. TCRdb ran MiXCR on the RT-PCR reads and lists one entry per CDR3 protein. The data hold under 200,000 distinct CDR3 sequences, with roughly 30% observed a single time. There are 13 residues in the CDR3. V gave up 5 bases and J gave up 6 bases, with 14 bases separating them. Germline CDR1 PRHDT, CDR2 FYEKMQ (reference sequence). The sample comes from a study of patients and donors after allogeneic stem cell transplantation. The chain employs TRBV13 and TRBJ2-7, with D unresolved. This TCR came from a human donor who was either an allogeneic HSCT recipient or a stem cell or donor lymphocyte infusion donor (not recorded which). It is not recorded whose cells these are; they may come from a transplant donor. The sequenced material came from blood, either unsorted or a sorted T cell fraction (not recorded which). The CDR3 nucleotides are TGTGCCAGCAGCCGTAATGGTGCCCTCGAGCAGTACTTC. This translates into CASSRNGALEQYF.